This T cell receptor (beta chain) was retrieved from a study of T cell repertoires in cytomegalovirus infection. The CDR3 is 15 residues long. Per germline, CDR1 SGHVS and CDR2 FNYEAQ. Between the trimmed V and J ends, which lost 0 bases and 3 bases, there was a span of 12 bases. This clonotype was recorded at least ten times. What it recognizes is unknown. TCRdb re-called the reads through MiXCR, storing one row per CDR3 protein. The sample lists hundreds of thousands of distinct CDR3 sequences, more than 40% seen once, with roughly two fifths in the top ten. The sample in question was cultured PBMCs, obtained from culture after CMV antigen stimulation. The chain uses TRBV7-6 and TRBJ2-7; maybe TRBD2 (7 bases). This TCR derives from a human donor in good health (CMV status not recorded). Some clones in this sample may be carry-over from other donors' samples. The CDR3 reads CASSLAGGGIYEQYF. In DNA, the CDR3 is TGTGCCAGCAGCTTAGCGGGAGGGGGGATCTACGAGCAGTACTTC.